Listed here is a single T cell receptor beta chain. As yet, its antigen is unknown. Primers: 60 Vbeta forward and 13 Jbeta reverse. Assay used: immunoSEQ multiplex PCR; TCRdb lists only in-frame clones, some missing. The repertoire has 80,000 to 95,000 clones, more than 60% of them found once; the top ten carry 5.5% to 6%. The ends were cut back, 2 bases at V and 6 bases at J, with 17 bases in the middle. CDR1 is MNHNS and CDR2 is SASEGT in the germline V gene. The CDR3 sequence is 15 residues long. The data were obtained in a study of cytomegalovirus exposure and HLA in healthy donors. Study-level points and caveats: TRBV6-2, TRBV6-3 and some other V segments were unresolvable in 87-base-pair reads.

Specimen: PBMCs. The receptor was derived from a man between 18 and 35 years old in good health and CMV-seropositive. V and J are TRBV6-1 and TRBJ2-7; tentative D call: TRBD2 (5 bases). DNA of the CDR3: TGTGCCAGCAGTGAAAAAGGCTGGGGAGCGGTCGAGCAGTACTTC. Its translation is CASSEKGWGAVEQYF.